This T cell receptor beta chain was recovered during a study of blood T cells in healthy people across ages. Overall study findings and caveats: Roughly linear age-related decline in beta diversity appeared, significant by age around 36. Estimated diversity, derived from one million T cells, was regarded as an underestimate.

The authors ran a second PCR of 7 to 11 cycles using a sample-barcoded 5' primer and a J-beta primer mix. Every single cDNA molecule received a tag from a template-switch adaptor with 12 random nucleotides. Each CDR3 protein gets one entry after TCRdb re-called the 5' RACE reads with MiXCR. The repertoire has hundreds of thousands of distinct CDR3 sequences, under 70% of them found once; the top ten carry around 37%. The CDR3 extends over 14 amino acids. Germline-derived CDR1 and CDR2 are LGHDT and YNNKEL (reference sequence). On this clonotype itself: As yet, its antigen is unknown. One junction end does not reproduce the germline sequence, and a read error may be involved.

The sequence was collected from a man in his fifties or sixties in good health. Source material: blood. V and J are TRBV3-1 and TRBJ2-1, with 9 bases aligning to TRBD1. CDR3 coding DNA: TGTGCCAGCAGTCGCCGGGACAGGGAGGGGGAGCCGTTCTTC. It yields the protein CASSRRDREGEPFF.